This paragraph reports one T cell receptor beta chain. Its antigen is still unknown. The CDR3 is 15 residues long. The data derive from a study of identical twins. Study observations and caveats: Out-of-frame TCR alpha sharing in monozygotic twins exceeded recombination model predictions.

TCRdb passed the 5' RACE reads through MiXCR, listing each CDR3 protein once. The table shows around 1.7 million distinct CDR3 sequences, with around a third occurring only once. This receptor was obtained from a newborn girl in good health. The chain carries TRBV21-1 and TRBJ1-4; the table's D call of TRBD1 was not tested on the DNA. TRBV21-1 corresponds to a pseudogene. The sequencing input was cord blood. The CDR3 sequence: CASSKPQGTNEKLFF. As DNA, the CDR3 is TGTGCCAGCAGCAAGCCACAGGGAACTAATGAAAAACTGTTTTTT.